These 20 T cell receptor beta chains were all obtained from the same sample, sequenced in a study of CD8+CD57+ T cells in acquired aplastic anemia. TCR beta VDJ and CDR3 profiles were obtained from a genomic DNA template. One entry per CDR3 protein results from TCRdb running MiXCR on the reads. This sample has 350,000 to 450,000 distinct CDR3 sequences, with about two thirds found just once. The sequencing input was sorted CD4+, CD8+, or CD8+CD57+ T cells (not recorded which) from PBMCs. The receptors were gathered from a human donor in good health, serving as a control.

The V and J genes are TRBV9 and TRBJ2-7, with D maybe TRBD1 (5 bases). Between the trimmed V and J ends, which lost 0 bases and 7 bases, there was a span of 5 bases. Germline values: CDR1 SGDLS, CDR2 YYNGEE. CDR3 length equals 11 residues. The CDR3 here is CASSVEGEQYF. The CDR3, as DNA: TGTGCCAGCAGCGTAGAGGGGGAGCAGTACTTC.

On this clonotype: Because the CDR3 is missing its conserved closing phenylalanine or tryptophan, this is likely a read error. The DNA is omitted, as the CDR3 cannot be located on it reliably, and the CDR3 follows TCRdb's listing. The chain's CDR3 is CASSSDGGLNSEH. The J gene is TRBJ1-1, the V gene TRBV9. Ends included, the CDR3 has 13 residues. CDR1 is SGDLS, CDR2 YYNGEE, per germline.

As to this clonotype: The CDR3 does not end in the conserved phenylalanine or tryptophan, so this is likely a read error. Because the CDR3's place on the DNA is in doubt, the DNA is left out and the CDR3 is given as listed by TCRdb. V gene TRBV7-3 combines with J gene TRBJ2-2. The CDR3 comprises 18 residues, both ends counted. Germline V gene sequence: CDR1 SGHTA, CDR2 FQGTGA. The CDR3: CASSCQYRVVWVHRGAVV.

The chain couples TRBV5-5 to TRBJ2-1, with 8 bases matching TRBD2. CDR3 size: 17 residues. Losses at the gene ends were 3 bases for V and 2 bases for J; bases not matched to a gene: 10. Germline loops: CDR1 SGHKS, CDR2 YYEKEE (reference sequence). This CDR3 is CASSYSGERGPYNEQFF. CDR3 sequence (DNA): TGTGCCAGCAGCTATTCAGGGGAGCGGGGGCCCTACAATGAGCAGTTCTTC.

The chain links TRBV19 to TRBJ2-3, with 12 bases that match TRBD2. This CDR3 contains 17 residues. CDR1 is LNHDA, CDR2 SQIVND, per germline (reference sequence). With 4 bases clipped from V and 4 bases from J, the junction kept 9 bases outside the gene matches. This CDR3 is CASSTLPSGGASDTQYF. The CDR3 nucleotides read TGTGCCAGTAGTACTTTGCCTAGCGGGGGGGCCTCAGATACGCAGTATTTT.

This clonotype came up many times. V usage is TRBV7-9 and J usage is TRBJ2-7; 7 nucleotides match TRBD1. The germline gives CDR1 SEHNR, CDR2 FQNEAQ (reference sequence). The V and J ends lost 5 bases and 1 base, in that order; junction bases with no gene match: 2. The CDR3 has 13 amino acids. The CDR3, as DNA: TGTGCCAGCAGCGAGGGACAGTCCTACGAGCAGTACTTC. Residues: CASSEGQSYEQYF.

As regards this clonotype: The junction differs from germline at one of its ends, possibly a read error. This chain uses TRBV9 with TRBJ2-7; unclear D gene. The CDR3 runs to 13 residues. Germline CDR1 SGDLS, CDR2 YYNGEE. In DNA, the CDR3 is TGTGCCAGCAGCCAGCCCCCTGTTTTGATTCACTCCTTC. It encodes CASSQPPVLIHSF.

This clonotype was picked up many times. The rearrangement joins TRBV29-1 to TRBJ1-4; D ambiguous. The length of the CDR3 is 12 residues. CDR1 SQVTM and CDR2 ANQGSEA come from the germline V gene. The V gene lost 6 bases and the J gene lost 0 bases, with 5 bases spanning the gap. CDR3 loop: CSVQTTNEKLFF. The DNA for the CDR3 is TGCAGCGTACAAACAACTAATGAAAAACTGTTTTTT.

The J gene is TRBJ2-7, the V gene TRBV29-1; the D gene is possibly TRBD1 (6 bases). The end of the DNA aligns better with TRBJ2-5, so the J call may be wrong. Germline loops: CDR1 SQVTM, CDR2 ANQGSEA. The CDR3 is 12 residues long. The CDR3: CSVARGFETQYF. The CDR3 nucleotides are TGCAGCGTTGCCAGGGGTTTTGAGACCCAGTACTTC.

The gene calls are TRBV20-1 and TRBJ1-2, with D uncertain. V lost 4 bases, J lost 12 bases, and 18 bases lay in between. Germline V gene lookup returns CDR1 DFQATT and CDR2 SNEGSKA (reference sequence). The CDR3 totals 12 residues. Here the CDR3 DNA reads TGCAGTGCTACAACAGACACCCATAATGACACCTTC. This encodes CSATTDTHNDTF.

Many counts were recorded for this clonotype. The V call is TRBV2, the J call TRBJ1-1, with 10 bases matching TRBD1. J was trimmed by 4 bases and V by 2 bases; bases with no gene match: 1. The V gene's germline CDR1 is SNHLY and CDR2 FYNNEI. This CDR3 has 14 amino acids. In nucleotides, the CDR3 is TGTGCCAGCAGTGAAAGACAGGGGGCCACTGAAGCTTTCTTT. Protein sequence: CASSERQGATEAFF.

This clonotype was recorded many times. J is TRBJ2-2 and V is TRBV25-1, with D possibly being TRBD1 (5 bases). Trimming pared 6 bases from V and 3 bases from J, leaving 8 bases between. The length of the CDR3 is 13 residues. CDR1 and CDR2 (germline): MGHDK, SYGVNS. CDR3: CASSQGHTGELFF. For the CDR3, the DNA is TGTGCCAGCAGCCAGGGCCACACCGGGGAGCTGTTTTTT.

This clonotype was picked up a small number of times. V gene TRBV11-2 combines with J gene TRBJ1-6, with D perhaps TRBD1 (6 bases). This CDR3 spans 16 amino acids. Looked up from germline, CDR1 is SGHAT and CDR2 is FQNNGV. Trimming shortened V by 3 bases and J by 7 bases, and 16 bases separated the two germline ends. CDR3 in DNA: TGTGCCAGCAGCTTGGGCAGTCGGGGGGCCAATTCACCCCTCCACTTT. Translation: CASSLGSRGANSPLHF.

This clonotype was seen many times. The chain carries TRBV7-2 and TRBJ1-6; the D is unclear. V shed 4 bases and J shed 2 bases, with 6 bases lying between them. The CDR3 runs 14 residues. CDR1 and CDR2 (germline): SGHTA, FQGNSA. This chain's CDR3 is CASSSWAYNSPLHF. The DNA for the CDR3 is TGTGCCAGCAGCTCCTGGGCCTATAATTCACCCCTCCACTTT.

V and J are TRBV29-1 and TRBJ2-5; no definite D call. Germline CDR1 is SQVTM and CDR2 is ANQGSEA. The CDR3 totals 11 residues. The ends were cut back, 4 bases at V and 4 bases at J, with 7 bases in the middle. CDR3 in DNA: TGCAGCGTTGCTGACACAGAGACCCAGTACTTC. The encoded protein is CSVADTETQYF.

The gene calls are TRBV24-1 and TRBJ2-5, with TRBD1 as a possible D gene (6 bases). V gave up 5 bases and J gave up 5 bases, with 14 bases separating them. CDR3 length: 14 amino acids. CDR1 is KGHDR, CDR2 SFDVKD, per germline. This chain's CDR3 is CATSVPRGPETQYF. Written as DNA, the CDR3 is TGTGCCACCAGTGTCCCCAGGGGTCCGGAGACCCAGTACTTC.

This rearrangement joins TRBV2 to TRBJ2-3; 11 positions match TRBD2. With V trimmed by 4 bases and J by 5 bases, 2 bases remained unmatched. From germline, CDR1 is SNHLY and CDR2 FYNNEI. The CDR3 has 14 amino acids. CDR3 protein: CASSALAGVDTQYF. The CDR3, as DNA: TGTGCCAGCAGTGCACTAGCGGGGGTAGATACGCAGTATTTT.

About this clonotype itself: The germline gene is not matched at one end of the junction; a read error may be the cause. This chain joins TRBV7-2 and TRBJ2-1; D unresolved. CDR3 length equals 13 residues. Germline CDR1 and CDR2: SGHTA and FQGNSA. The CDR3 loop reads CASSSFVGDEPFF. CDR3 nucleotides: TGTGCCAGCAGCTCTTTCGTTGGAGATGAGCCGTTCTTC.

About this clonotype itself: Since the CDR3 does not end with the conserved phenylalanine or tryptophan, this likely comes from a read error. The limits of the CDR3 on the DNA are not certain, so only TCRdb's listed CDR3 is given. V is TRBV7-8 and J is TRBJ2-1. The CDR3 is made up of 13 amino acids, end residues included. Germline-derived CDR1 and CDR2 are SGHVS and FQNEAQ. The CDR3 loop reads CASTSASYEQYFG.

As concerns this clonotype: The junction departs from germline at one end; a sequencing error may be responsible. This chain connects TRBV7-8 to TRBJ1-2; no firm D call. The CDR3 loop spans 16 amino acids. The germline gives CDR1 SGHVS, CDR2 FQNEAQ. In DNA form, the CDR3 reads TGTGCCACCAGCAGGCACGGAGACGCGGGATATTTTGGCTACACCTTC. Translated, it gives CATSRHGDAGYFGYTF.